The 7 T cell receptor beta chains in this list originate from one sample, sequenced in a study of T cells in localized non-small cell lung cancer. Profiling relied on immunoSEQ multiplex PCR, and the TCRdb table lists in-frame clones only, not all of them. This table has 60,000 to 75,000 clones, almost 85% appearing once. This material consisted of peripheral blood, taken before any cancer treatment. The receptors originated from a female donor older than 55 with stage I lung adenocarcinoma.

V and J are TRBV27 and TRBJ2-3; TRBD2 matches at 9 bases. Looked up from germline, CDR1 is MNHEY and CDR2 is SMNVEV (reference sequence). J gave up 3 bases and V 4 bases, and 2 bases lay outside the gene matches. The length of the CDR3 is 14 residues. The CDR3 coding sequence is TGTGCCAGCAGTTCGCTAGCGGGAACAGATACGCAGTATTTT. This encodes CASSSLAGTDTQYF.

This clone was counted between two and nine times. This CDR3 is CASSQEVLTGMEQFF. For the CDR3, the DNA is TGTGCCAGCAGCCAAGAGGTGCTCACCGGCATGGAGCAGTTCTTC. The chain is built from TRBV4-2 and TRBJ2-1, with D hard to call. The germline V gene has CDR1 LGHNA and CDR2 YNFKEQ. The CDR3 contains 15 residues. Deletions cut 0 bases from V and 10 bases from J, with 16 bases between.

The chain is built from TRBV11-2 and TRBJ2-1; either TRBD1 or TRBD2 may supply D (6 bases each). CDR1 SGHAT and CDR2 FQNNGV come from the germline V gene. This CDR3 contains 18 residues. The ends were cut back, 3 bases at V and 6 bases at J, with 24 bases in the middle. As DNA, the CDR3 is TGTGCCAGCAGCTTTTTTTGGCGGGACGCAGGGGAGCCCAATGAGCAGTTCTTC. Translating gives CASSFFWRDAGEPNEQFF.

The chain combines TRBV25-1 with TRBJ1-3, with TRBD1 as a possible D gene (6 bases). From germline, CDR1 is MGHDK and CDR2 SYGVNS. This CDR3 has 18 amino acids. V was trimmed by 2 bases and J by 0 bases, leaving 17 bases between them. The CDR3 DNA sequence: TGTGCCAGCAGTGAACGGGGGCGGCTAGGGGGCTCTGGAAACACCATATATTTT. Residues: CASSERGRLGGSGNTIYF.

This CDR3 is CASSLWGGSTDTQYF. In DNA form, the CDR3 reads TGCGCCAGCAGCTTGTGGGGGGGTTCCACAGATACGCAGTATTTT. This rearrangement joins TRBV5-1 to TRBJ2-3; 7 bases align to TRBD2. J lost 2 bases, V lost 1 base, and 4 bases had no gene match. The V gene's germline CDR1 is SGHRS and CDR2 YFSETQ. CDR3 length equals 15 residues.

The gene calls are TRBV7-2 and TRBJ2-7; 9 bases agree with TRBD2. Germline CDR1 reads SGHTA; CDR2 reads FQGNSA. V was pared by 1 base and J by 1 base, with 2 bases of the junction left unmatched. The CDR3 loop spans 15 amino acids. CDR3 DNA: TGTGCCAGCAGCTTAGACGCGGGGGGGTCCTACGAGCAGTACTTC. Its translation is CASSLDAGGSYEQYF.

This sequence joins TRBV4-1 and TRBJ2-7, with D maybe TRBD1 (6 bases). Trimming removed 2 bases at V and 0 bases at J, with 14 bases between. This CDR3 has 16 amino acids. Germline CDR1 reads MGHRA; CDR2 reads YSYEKL. The DNA of the CDR3 is TGCGCCAGCAGCCAACCGGACAGATACCTCTCCTACGAGCAGTACTTC. Translated: CASSQPDRYLSYEQYF.